This T cell receptor beta chain comes out of a study of blood T cell repertoires in COVID-19. In the study overall: Whether acute or convalescent, the COVID-19 samples came from the United States, Italy and Spain.

This clone has only a few counts. Other DNA sequences in the sample encode the same CDR3. CDR3 length equals 15 residues. Trimming cost V 0 bases and J 2 bases, with 8 bases left between them. CDR1 and CDR2 (germline): MNHEY, SVGAGI. As originally analysed: Amplified reference gene primers provided the basis for estimating nucleated cell counts. Only in-frame clones appear in the TCRdb table, and some are missing; sequencing was by immunoSEQ multiplex PCR. The D gene and trimming were derived from the DNA, and the V and J assignments and clone size from that table. Found here are about 140,000 clones, 80% to 90% of them singletons; the top ten hold about 1.7%.

Sequenced sample: peripheral blood. This sequence was found in a woman in her 50s with acute or convalescent COVID-19. This chain links TRBV6-5 with TRBJ1-5; D is perhaps TRBD1 (6 bases). This CDR3 reads CASSYSQGGNQPQHF. The CDR3 DNA reads TGTGCCAGCAGTTACTCACAGGGAGGCAATCAGCCCCAGCATTTT.